This record looks at one TCR beta chain sequence and its context. These data originate in a study of Graves' ophthalmopathy and Graves' hyperthyroidism. RNA transcripts were the template, and TCR beta CDR3 regions were amplified from them. HTBI primers served in a first-round RT-PCR, which a second-round multiplex PCR followed. TCRdb passed the multiplex PCR reads through MiXCR, listing each CDR3 protein once. This table has hundreds of thousands of distinct CDR3 sequences, about 38% appearing once. Germline V CDR1 and CDR2: SGHTA, FQGTGA. The J segment lost 12 bases and the V segment lost 5 bases, leaving 4 bases of the junction unmatched. CDR3 length: 12 residues.

The gene calls are TRBV7-3 and TRBJ2-6, with TRBD1 matching over 7 bases. This clonotype was obtained from an adult man with Graves' ophthalmopathy. Specimen: peripheral blood. CDR3 bases: TGTGCCAGCAGCCCACCAGGGGGCGTCCTGACTTTC. It translates to CASSPPGGVLTF.